This is a list of T cell receptor beta chains from one sample in a study of T cells in Graves' hyperthyroidism and ophthalmopathy. TCRdb called the multiplex PCR reads again in MiXCR, with one record for every CDR3 protein. In the table there are hundreds of thousands of distinct CDR3 sequences, roughly a third of which are singletons. Sequencing was carried out using blood. These receptors were collected from a woman in her forties with Graves' hyperthyroidism. CDR3s include the opening cysteine and the closing phenylalanine or tryptophan. The D gene is left open where the match is weak. Not every row has a clone size; where given, it reads once, few, many or a size class.

length: 14
size: few
J: TRBJ1-1
V: TRBV7-9
D: .
CDR3: CATNLAVGGPGAFF
DNA: TGTGCCACTAATTTAGCTGTGGGCGGCCCGGGAGCTTTCTTT

length: 12
size: .
J: TRBJ1-2
V: TRBV15
D: .
CDR3: CATSTAPGGYTF
DNA: TGTGCCACCAGCACGGCCCCCGGAGGCTACACCTTC

length: 13
size: .
J: TRBJ1-1
V: TRBV6-2/TRBV6-3
D: .
CDR3: CASNWRVDTEAFF
DNA: TGTGCCAGCAATTGGAGGGTGGACACTGAAGCTTTCTTT

length: 15
size: few
J: TRBJ1-2
V: TRBV4-3
D: .
CDR3: CASSQDAQPNYGYTF
DNA: TGCGCCAGCAGCCAAGATGCCCAGCCTAACTATGGCTACACCTTC

length: 12
size: .
J: TRBJ1-2
V: TRBV6-5
D: .
CDR3: CASKSGAYGYTF
DNA: TGTGCCAGCAAATCGGGGGCCTATGGCTACACCTTC

length: 13
size: few
J: TRBJ2-7
V: TRBV5-1
D: .
CDR3: CASSSNRAREQYF
DNA: TGCGCCAGCAGCTCCAACAGGGCCCGGGAGCAGTACTTC

length: 16
size: .
J: TRBJ1-4
V: TRBV11-2
D: .
CDR3: CASSPYLGALKEKLFF
DNA: TGTGCCAGCAGCCCATACCTCGGGGCGTTAAAGGAAAAACTGTTTTTT

length: 13
size: .
J: TRBJ2-5
V: TRBV28
D: .
CDR3: CASSFQLAKTQYF
DNA: TGTGCCAGCAGTTTTCAACTGGCGAAGACCCAGTACTTC

length: 13
size: few
J: TRBJ1-1
V: TRBV12-3/TRBV12-4
D: .
CDR3: CASSFSLDTEAFF
DNA: TGTGCCAGCAGTTTCAGTCTAGACACTGAAGCTTTCTTT

length: 15
size: .
J: TRBJ1-6
V: TRBV7-2
D: .
CDR3: CASSQDGALNSPLHF
DNA: TGCGCCAGCAGCCAAGATGGGGCCCTTAATTCACCCCTCCACTTT

length: 15
size: .
J: TRBJ1-5
V: TRBV7-2
D: .
CDR3: CASSPAGGSYQPQHF
DNA: TGTGCCAGCAGCCCGGCCGGGGGATCGTATCAGCCCCAGCATTTT

length: 14
size: .
J: TRBJ1-1
V: TRBV19
D: .
CDR3: CAGSIVEGSTEAFF
DNA: TGTGCCGGTAGTATAGTGGAGGGGAGCACTGAAGCTTTCTTT

length: 14
size: many
J: TRBJ2-2
V: TRBV7-2
D: TRBD2
CDR3: CASSVSGGTGELFF
DNA: TGTGCCAGCAGCGTTAGCGGGGGGACCGGGGAGCTGTTTTTT

length: 17
size: .
J: TRBJ1-3
V: TRBV12-5
D: TRBD1
CDR3: CASGLVQDRVAGNTIYF
DNA: TGTGCTAGTGGTTTGGTACAAGACAGGGTCGCCGGAAACACCATATATTTT

length: 12
size: many
J: TRBJ1-4
V: TRBV12-3/TRBV12-4
D: .
CDR3: CASSYSTRELFF
DNA: TGTGCCAGCAGTTATAGTACACGGGAACTGTTTTTT